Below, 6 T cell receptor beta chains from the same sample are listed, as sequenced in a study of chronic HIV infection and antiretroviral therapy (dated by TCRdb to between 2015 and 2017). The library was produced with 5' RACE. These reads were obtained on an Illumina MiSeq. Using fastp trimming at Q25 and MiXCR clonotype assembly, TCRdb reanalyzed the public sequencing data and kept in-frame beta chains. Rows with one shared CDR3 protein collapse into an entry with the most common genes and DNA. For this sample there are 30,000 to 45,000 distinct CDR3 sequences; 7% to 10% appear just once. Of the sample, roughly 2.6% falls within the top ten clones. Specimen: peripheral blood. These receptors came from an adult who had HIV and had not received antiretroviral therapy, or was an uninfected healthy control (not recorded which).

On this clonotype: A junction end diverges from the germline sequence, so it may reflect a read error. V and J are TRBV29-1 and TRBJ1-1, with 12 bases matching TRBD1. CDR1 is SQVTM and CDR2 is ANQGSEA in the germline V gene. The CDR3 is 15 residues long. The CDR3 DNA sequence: TGCAGCGTAATGGGGGACAGGGGGCTGAACACTGAAACTTTCTTT. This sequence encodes CSVMGDRGLNTETFF.

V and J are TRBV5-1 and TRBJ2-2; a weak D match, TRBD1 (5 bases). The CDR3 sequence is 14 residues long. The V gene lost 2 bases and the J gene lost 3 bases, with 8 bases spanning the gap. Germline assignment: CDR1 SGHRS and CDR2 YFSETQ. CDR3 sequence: CASSFTGDTGELFF. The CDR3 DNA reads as TGCGCCAGCAGCTTTACAGGTGACACCGGGGAGCTGTTTTTT. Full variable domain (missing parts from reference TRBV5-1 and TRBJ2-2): KAGVTQTPRYLIKTRGQQVTLSCSPISGHRSVSWYQQTPGQGLQFLFEYFSETQRNKGNFPGRFSGRQFSNSRSEMNVSTLELGDSALYLCASSFTGDTGELFFGEGSRLTVL.

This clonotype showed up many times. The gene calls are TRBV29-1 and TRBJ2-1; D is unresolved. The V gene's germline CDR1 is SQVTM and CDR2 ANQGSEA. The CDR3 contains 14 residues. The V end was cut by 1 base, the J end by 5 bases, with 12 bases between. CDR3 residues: CSVEVRRVDNEQFF. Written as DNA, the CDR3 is TGCAGCGTTGAAGTCCGGAGAGTCGACAATGAGCAGTTCTTC.

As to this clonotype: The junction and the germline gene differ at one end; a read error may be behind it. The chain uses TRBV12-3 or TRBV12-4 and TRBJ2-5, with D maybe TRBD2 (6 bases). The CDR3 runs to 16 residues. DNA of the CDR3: TGTGCCAGCAGTTTAAACTCCGCACGGGGAGGAGAGACCCAGAACTTC. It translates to CASSLNSARGGETQNF.

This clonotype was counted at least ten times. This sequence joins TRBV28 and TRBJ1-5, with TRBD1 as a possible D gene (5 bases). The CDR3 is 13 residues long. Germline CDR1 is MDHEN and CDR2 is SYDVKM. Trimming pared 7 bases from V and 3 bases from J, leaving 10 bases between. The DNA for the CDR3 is TGTGCCAGCATCCGGGGGTCCAATCAGCCCCAGCATTTT. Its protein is CASIRGSNQPQHF.

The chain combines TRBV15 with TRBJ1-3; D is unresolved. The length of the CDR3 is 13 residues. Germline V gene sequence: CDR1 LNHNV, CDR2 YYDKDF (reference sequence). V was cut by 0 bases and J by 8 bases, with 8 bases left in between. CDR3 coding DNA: TGTGCCACCAGCAGAGATTTCGGAGACACCATATATTTT. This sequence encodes CATSRDFGDTIYF.